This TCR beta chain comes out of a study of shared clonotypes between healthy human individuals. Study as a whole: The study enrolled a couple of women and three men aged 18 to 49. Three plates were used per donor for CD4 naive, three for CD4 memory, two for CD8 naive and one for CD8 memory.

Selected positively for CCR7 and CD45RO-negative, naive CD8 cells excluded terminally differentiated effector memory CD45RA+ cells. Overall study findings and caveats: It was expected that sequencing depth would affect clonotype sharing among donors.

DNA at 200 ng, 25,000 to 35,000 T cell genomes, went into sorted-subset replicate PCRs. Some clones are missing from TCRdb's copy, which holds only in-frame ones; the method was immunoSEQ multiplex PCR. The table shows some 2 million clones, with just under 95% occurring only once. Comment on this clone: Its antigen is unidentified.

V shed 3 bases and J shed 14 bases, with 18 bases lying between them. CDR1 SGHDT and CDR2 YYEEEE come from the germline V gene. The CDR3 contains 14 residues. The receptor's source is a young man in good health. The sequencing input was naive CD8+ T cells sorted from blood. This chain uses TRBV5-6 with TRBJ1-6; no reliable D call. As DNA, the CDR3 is TGTGCCAGCAGCTCGGGCAGTTTAGGAGAAGCCCTCCACTTT. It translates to CASSSGSLGEALHF. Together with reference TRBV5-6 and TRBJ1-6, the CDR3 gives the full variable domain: DAGVTQSPTHLIKTRGQQVTLRCSPKSGHDTVSWYQQALGQGPQFIFQYYEEEERQRGNFPDRFSGHQFPNYSSELNVNALLLGDSALYLCASSSGSLGEALHFGNGTRLTVT.